This is a list of T cell receptor beta chains from one sample in a study of cytomegalovirus exposure and HLA in healthy donors. Some clones are missing from TCRdb's copy, which holds only in-frame ones; the method was immunoSEQ multiplex PCR. The sample includes 150,000 to 200,000 clones, around 75% of them seen just once. Input material: PBMCs. The receptors here all came from a young man in good health and CMV-seropositive. The CDR3 runs from the conserved cysteine through the conserved F or W. Each record gives: D gene, V gene, J gene, clone size, CDR3 length, CDR3 DNA, CDR3 protein. The D gene is left open where the match is weak. Clone size is given for some rows only: seen once, a few or many times, or a class if the clone is expanded.

>TRBD1|TRBV7-8|TRBJ2-2|few|17
TGTGCCAGCAGCTTAGCGGTCGGGACAGGGAGGACCGCGGAGCTGTTTTTT
CASSLAVGTGRTAELFF
>TRBD2|TRBV5-8|TRBJ2-3|NA|19
TGTGCCAGCAGCGCCTACTGGACTAGCGGGACCCCTAGCACAGATACGCAGTATTTT
CASSAYWTSGTPSTDTQYF
>TRBD2|TRBV9|TRBJ2-1|few|18
TGTGCCAGCAGCGTAGAACCTAGCGGGAGCAGTAACTACAATGAGCAGTTCTTC
CASSVEPSGSSNYNEQFF
>TRBD2|TRBV19|TRBJ2-5|NA|16
TGTGCCAATACTCGGGGAGAGCGGGAGTCACAAGAGACCCAGTACTTC
CANTRGERESQETQYF
>NA|TRBV19|TRBJ2-2|NA|16
TGTGCCAGTAGTATAGGTGGGGGGAGAAACACCGGGGAGCTGTTTTTT
CASSIGGGRNTGELFF
>NA|TRBV7-2|TRBJ2-4|NA|16
TGTGCCAGCAGCTCCCAGGTGGTGGCCGTCAAAAACATTCAGTACTTC
CASSSQVVAVKNIQYF
>NA|TRBV7-3|TRBJ2-3|NA|17
TGTGCCAGCAGTCAGAACGGGAGACCTAGTCCGACAGATACGCAGTATTTT
CASSQNGRPSPTDTQYF
>NA|TRBV28|TRBJ2-7|NA|18
TGTGCCAGTTCAAAGCCCCAAACGACATCCTCCAATGCCTACGAGCAGTACTTC
CASSKPQTTSSNAYEQYF
>TRBD2|TRBV2|TRBJ2-3|few|14
TGTGCCAGCAGAGACCTAGCGGTCACAGATACGCAGTATTTT
CASRDLAVTDTQYF
>TRBD1|TRBV5-1|TRBJ1-2|NA|13
TGCGCCAGCAGCTACGGGGACAGCTATGGCTACACCTTC
CASSYGDSYGYTF
>TRBD1|TRBV28|TRBJ1-3|NA|19
TGTGCCAGCAGTTTAACCCCAATACGGACAGGGGAGTTCGGAAACACCATATATTTT
CASSLTPIRTGEFGNTIYF
>TRBD1|TRBV6-1|TRBJ1-2|NA|14
TGTGCCAGCAGTGGACACAGGGGGCAGGACGGCTACACCTTC
CASSGHRGQDGYTF
>NA|TRBV29-1|TRBJ2-7|NA|13
TGCAGCGTTAAAACAGGGCGTAGCTACGAGCAGTACTTC
CSVKTGRSYEQYF
>TRBD2|TRBV4-2|TRBJ2-1|NA|17
TGTGCCAGCAGCCAACTACCCGGGACTAGCGGCTACAATGAGCAGTTCTTC
CASSQLPGTSGYNEQFF
>NA|TRBV6-1|TRBJ2-7|NA|15
TGTGCCAGCAGTGAACAACAGAGAAGCTCCTACGAGCAGTACTTC
CASSEQQRSSYEQYF
>NA|TRBV19|TRBJ2-2|NA|15
TGTGCCAGTAGTATACGACTAGATGGCACCGGGGAGCTGTTTTTT
CASSIRLDGTGELFF
>TRBD1|TRBV4-2|TRBJ2-5|NA|20
TGTGCCAGCAGCCAAGGGCGCCGGGACCCAGTGTTTAGACAGGGCGAGACCCAGTACTTC
CASSQGRRDPVFRQGETQYF
>TRBD2|TRBV5-1|TRBJ2-2|NA|17
TGCGCCAGCAGCCCAACCGTGGCTAGCGGGAACACCGGGGAGCTGTTTTTT
CASSPTVASGNTGELFF
>NA|TRBV4-2|TRBJ2-5|NA|13
TGTGCCAGCAGCCCGAACACCAAAGAGACCCAGTACTTC
CASSPNTKETQYF
>TRBD1|TRBV28|TRBJ1-5|NA|15
TGTGCCAGCAGTTTTAAGGGGGCGAGGAATCAGCCCCAGCATTTT
CASSFKGARNQPQHF
>TRBD1|TRBV14|TRBJ2-2|NA|18
TGTGCCAGCAGCCGACACTATGGCGGACAGGGCCGCACCGGGGAGCTGTTTTTT
CASSRHYGGQGRTGELFF
>TRBD2|TRBV5-1|TRBJ2-2|NA|16
TGCGCCAGCAGTAGAGGAGCGGGAGCTGAAACCGGGGAGCTGTTTTTT
CASSRGAGAETGELFF
>NA|TRBV11-2|TRBJ1-2|NA|12
TGTGCCAGCACCGCTACGGGGGGCGGCTACCCCTTC
CASTATGGGYPF
>NA|TRBV28|TRBJ1-1|NA|15
TGTGCCAGCAGGCGAACAGGGTTTGGAAGCACTGAAGCTTTCTTT
CASRRTGFGSTEAFF
>NA|TRBV6-4|TRBJ2-2|few|14
TGTGCCAGCAGTGTTAGCGGCGAAGCCGGGGAGCTGTTTTTT
CASSVSGEAGELFF
>TRBD1|TRBV2|TRBJ1-5|few|14
TGTGCCAGCAGTGAAGACAGGGGATGGCAGCCCCAGCATTTT
CASSEDRGWQPQHF
>TRBD1|TRBV9|TRBJ1-4|once|17
TGTGCCAGCAGCGTACGAAACGGACAGGGGGCAGGAGAAAAACTGTTTTTT
CASSVRNGQGAGEKLFF
>TRBD2|TRBV7-2|TRBJ2-7|NA|14
TGTGCCAGCAGCTTACTAGCGGGCCCCTACGAGCAGTACTTC
CASSLLAGPYEQYF
>NA|TRBV5-1|TRBJ2-7|NA|15
TGCGCCAGCAGCCCTTACCGGGCGGGCGGGGACGAGCAGTACTTC
CASSPYRAGGDEQYF
>NA|TRBV19|TRBJ1-2|few|15
TGTGCCAGTAAGACCGCGGGGTCCGCTAACTATGGCTACACCTTC
CASKTAGSANYGYTF
>NA|TRBV6-5|TRBJ2-6|NA|14
TGTGCCACTCGTACTACCTCTGGGGCCAACGTCCTGACTTTC
CATRTTSGANVLTF
>TRBD2|TRBV19|TRBJ2-3|few|15
TGTGCCAGTAGTCCTAAGACTAGCGGCGGAGATACGCAGTATTTT
CASSPKTSGGDTQYF
>TRBD1|TRBV9|TRBJ2-7|few|16
TGTGCCAGCAGCGGAGAGGGGGCCGGTCAAGCCAACGAGCAGTACTTC
CASSGEGAGQANEQYF
>NA|TRBV30|TRBJ1-1|NA|12
TGTGCCTGGAGTCCCTTGAACACTGAAGCTTTCTTT
CAWSPLNTEAFF
>TRBD1|TRBV29-1|TRBJ1-1|NA|14
TGCAGCGTTGACACTTCGACAGGGTCGACTGAAGCTTTCTTT
CSVDTSTGSTEAFF
>NA|TRBV27|TRBJ1-2|few|14
TGTGCCAGCAGTCGGGGAGACGGATCCTATGGCTACACCTTC
CASSRGDGSYGYTF
>TRBD1|TRBV18|TRBJ1-3|few|14
TGTGCCAGCTCACCACAAGGGACAGGGGACACCATATATTTT
CASSPQGTGDTIYF
>NA|TRBV7-9|TRBJ1-1|few|12
TGTGCCAGCAGCTCAGGGGTGGTTGAAGCTTTCTTT
CASSSGVVEAFF
>TRBD2|TRBV7-6|TRBJ2-7|NA|17
TGTGCCAGCAGCTTAAGACTAGCGGGAGGCGGAATTTCCGAGCAGTACTTC
CASSLRLAGGGISEQYF
>NA|TRBV19|TRBJ2-1|NA|16
TGTGCCAGTCGAACTTCTTGGGGAGTCCAGTACAATGAGCAGTTCTTC
CASRTSWGVQYNEQFF
>TRBD2|TRBV7-2|TRBJ2-4|NA|15
TGTGCCAGCAGCTTAGTTTCGGGGGGGGGAAACATTCAGTACTTC
CASSLVSGGGNIQYF
>TRBD1|TRBV7-2|TRBJ2-3|NA|16
TGTGCCAGCAGCGACAGGACAGGGGCGATCACAGATACGCAGTATTTT
CASSDRTGAITDTQYF
>NA|TRBV6-1|TRBJ1-5|NA|15
TGTGCCAGCAGTGCAGGGTTCCATAGCAATCAGCCCCAGCATTTT
CASSAGFHSNQPQHF
>NA|TRBV10-1|TRBJ2-2|NA|10
TGCGCCAGCTATACCGGGGAGCTGTTTTTT
CASYTGELFF
>NA|TRBV10-3|TRBJ1-1|few|14
TGTGCCATCAGTGAGTATCAGGGGAACACTGAAGCTTTCTTT
CAISEYQGNTEAFF
>TRBD2|TRBV28|TRBJ2-7|NA|15
TGTGCCAGCGGTACGCTAGCGGAGTACTCCTACGAGCAGTACTTC
CASGTLAEYSYEQYF
>NA|TRBV30|TRBJ1-5|NA|16
TGTGCCTGGAGTGTGGGGGGGGGTTATAGCAATCAGCCCCAGCATTTT
CAWSVGGGYSNQPQHF
>TRBD1|TRBV25-1|TRBJ2-7|NA|16
TGTGCCAGCAGTGAATATATGGGACAGGGAACCTACGAGCAGTACTTC
CASSEYMGQGTYEQYF
>NA|TRBV5-6|TRBJ2-5|few|13
TGTGCCAGCAGCTTGGCTAACCAAGAGACCCAGTACTTC
CASSLANQETQYF
>NA|TRBV7-7|TRBJ2-3|few|14
TGTGCCAGCAGCCCCGCTAGGGGAACAGATACGCAGTATTTT
CASSPARGTDTQYF
>NA|TRBV5-4|TRBJ2-1|NA|13
TGTGCCAGCAGCAACGGACTCCCCAATGAGCAGTTCTTC
CASSNGLPNEQFF
>TRBD1|TRBV19|TRBJ1-2|NA|13
TGTGCCAGTAGCCGGACAGGAGATTATGGCTACACCTTC
CASSRTGDYGYTF
>NA|TRBV5-5|TRBJ1-2|NA|15
TGTGCCAGCAGCTTGGCGGCAGCGGACAGCTATGGCTACACCTTC
CASSLAAADSYGYTF
>NA|TRBV5-4|TRBJ1-6|once|15
TGTGCCAGCACCCACGGGGGTGGGTTGAATTCACCCCTCCACTTT
CASTHGGGLNSPLHF
>TRBD1|TRBV27|TRBJ2-1|once|15
TGTGCCAGCAGTCCGGGACAGGGCTCATACAATGAGCAGTTCTTC
CASSPGQGSYNEQFF